This TCR beta chain emerged from a study of T cells in Graves' hyperthyroidism and ophthalmopathy. General study points: Most thyroid clonotypes expanded above 0.001 appeared in blood too.

Authors of the study amplified TCR beta CDR3 regions from RNA transcripts. RT-PCR in the first round (using the HTBI primer set) targeted the TCR CDR3. TCRdb fed the multiplex PCR reads into MiXCR, producing one record per CDR3 protein. Of approximately 380,000 distinct CDR3 sequences detected, over 11% appear once; the ten largest clones hold around 27%. This clonotype occurred many times. Its antigen is not known. At least 3 on the Clinical Activity Score was recorded for ophthalmopathy patients, who also had NOSPECS grade at least 4 and duration under 3 months. Uncontrolled infection, other autoimmune disease, pregnancy or lactation disqualified patients from enrolment. From more than 9.5 ml of fresh peripheral blood, PBMCs were isolated. The V end lost 6 bases, the J end lost 5 bases, and 8 bases lay between the germline ends. Germline V lookup: CDR1 SGHAT, CDR2 FQNNGV. The CDR3 extends over 12 amino acids.

The sequencing sample was made of blood. This chain connects TRBV11-2 to TRBJ2-1; no definite D call. The source of this sequence is a man in his fifties with Graves' ophthalmopathy. The CDR3 is CASSSEDNEQFF. The CDR3 bases are TGTGCCAGCAGTTCAGAGGACAATGAGCAGTTCTTC.